This entry lists 25 T cell receptor beta chains sequenced from one sample in a study of cytomegalovirus exposure and HLA in healthy donors. PCR was performed using 60 Vbeta and 13 Jbeta primers. TCRdb's copy holds only in-frame clones and misses some; the assay was immunoSEQ multiplex PCR. In total, the table holds about 55,000 clones. Material: PBMCs. These receptors all stem from a man in his fifties or sixties in good health and CMV-seropositive.

The gene calls are TRBV6-5 and TRBJ1-2; TRBD1 matches 10 bases. The CDR3 length is 13 residues. The junction had 3 bases not matched to a gene; V was cut back by 6 bases and J by 5 bases. Germline V lookup: CDR1 MNHEY, CDR2 SVGAGI. The CDR3 sequence is CASRRDRGYGYTF. Written as DNA, the CDR3 is TGTGCCAGCAGGCGGGACAGGGGATATGGCTACACCTTC.

V gene TRBV18 combines with J gene TRBJ2-3, with 13 bases aligning to TRBD2. This CDR3 spans 18 amino acids. Per germline, CDR1 KGHSH and CDR2 LQKENI. V shed 6 bases and J 0 bases; nucleotides not matched to a gene: 9. The CDR3 bases are TGTGCCAGCTCCCTTGGACTAGCGGGGGCCACTAGCACAGATACGCAGTATTTT. It is translated as CASSLGLAGATSTDTQYF.

V gene TRBV9 combines with J gene TRBJ2-5; weak D call: TRBD2 (5 bases). CDR1 and CDR2 from the germline V gene are SGDLS and YYNGEE. The germline V and J ends were trimmed by 0 bases and 5 bases, with 8 bases remaining between them. The CDR3 is made up of 13 amino acids. CDR3 sequence reads: CASSVVERETQYF. In nucleotides, the CDR3 is TGTGCCAGCAGCGTAGTCGAGCGGGAGACCCAGTACTTC.

The V and J genes are TRBV7-2 and TRBJ2-5; D gene ambiguous. Trimming left V 1 base short and J 5 bases short, with 8 bases between. From germline, CDR1 is SGHTA and CDR2 FQGNSA. This CDR3 region has 13 residues. For the CDR3, the DNA is TGTGCCAGCAGCTTAGGAGTCGTCGAGACCCAGTACTTC. Amino acid sequence: CASSLGVVETQYF. Together with reference TRBV7-2 and TRBJ2-5, the CDR3 gives the full variable domain: GAGVSQSPSNKVTEKGKDVELRCDPISGHTALYWYRQSLGQGLEFLIYFQGNSAPDKSGLPSDRFSAERTGGSVSTLTIQRTQQEDSAVYLCASSLGVVETQYFGPGTRLLVL.

The rearrangement uses TRBV19 and TRBJ1-1, with D unclear. V was shortened by 11 bases and J by 4 bases, with 17 bases between the two germline ends. Germline V gene sequence: CDR1 LNHDA, CDR2 SQIVND (reference sequence). This CDR3 comprises 13 residues. CDR3 residues: CASREPMGTEAFF. CDR3 DNA sequence: TGTGCCTCAAGGGAGCCAATGGGCACTGAAGCTTTCTTT.

The V and J genes are TRBV9 and TRBJ2-2, with 8 nucleotides matching TRBD2. Germline V lookup: CDR1 SGDLS, CDR2 YYNGEE. Trimming at V came to 4 bases and at J to 6 bases, leaving 2 bases not matched to a gene. This CDR3 region has 13 residues. CDR3 DNA sequence: TGTGCCAGCAGCCAGCGGGAGTCCGGGGAGCTGTTTTTT. Translating gives CASSQRESGELFF.

About this clone itself: Mismatch with germline at one junction end may stem from a read error. The J gene is TRBJ2-7, the V gene TRBV28; 9 bases agree with TRBD1. This CDR3 region has 13 residues. Germline V gives CDR1 MDHEN, CDR2 SYDVKM. The CDR3 loop is CASSQRTGEHLSF. DNA for the CDR3: TGTGCCAGCAGCCAACGGACAGGGGAACACCTATCCTTC.

The rearrangement joins TRBV19 to TRBJ2-7; 7 bases are a match to TRBD1. CDR3 length equals 13 residues. V was pared by 5 bases and J by 2 bases, with 3 bases of the junction left unmatched. The germline CDR1 and CDR2 sequences are LNHDA and SQIVND (reference sequence). The CDR3 nucleotides read TGTGCCAGTAGTTCGGACAGGCCCTACGAGCAGTACTTC. This gives the protein CASSSDRPYEQYF.

The chain has TRBV18 and TRBJ2-2; tentatively, D is TRBD1 (5 bases). The CDR3 has 17 residues. Per germline, CDR1 KGHSH and CDR2 LQKENI. V was trimmed by 0 bases and J by 2 bases, leaving 13 bases between them. The CDR3 nucleotides are TGTGCCAGCTCACCACCGATTGGGCAGGGAAACACCGGGGAGCTGTTTTTT. Protein sequence: CASSPPIGQGNTGELFF.

This rearrangement joins TRBV19 to TRBJ1-3, with 8 nucleotides matching TRBD1. This CDR3 region has 14 residues. Germline loops: CDR1 LNHDA, CDR2 SQIVND (reference sequence). The V gene end was trimmed by 5 bases and the J gene end by 4 bases; junction bases not matched to a gene: 4. The CDR3 reads CASSPGQGGNTIYF. The CDR3, as DNA: TGTGCCAGTAGTCCAGGACAGGGCGGAAACACCATATATTTT.

J is TRBJ2-1 and V is TRBV18; 14 nucleotides match TRBD2. V trimming: 6 bases; J trimming: 6 bases; junction bases outside the gene matches: 4. CDR3 length equals 15 residues. Germline CDR1 is KGHSH and CDR2 is LQKENI. This CDR3 is CASSLGLAGGNEQFF. As DNA, the CDR3 is TGTGCCAGCTCCCTTGGACTAGCGGGAGGCAATGAGCAGTTCTTC.

The CDR3 DNA reads as TGTGCCAGCAGTTACCGGGACAGGGCGAACAATGAGCAGTTCTTC. Amino acids: CASSYRDRANNEQFF. The chain links TRBV6-5 to TRBJ2-1, with TRBD1 matching over 9 bases. Germline loops: CDR1 MNHEY, CDR2 SVGAGI. This CDR3 has 15 residues. The J segment lost 5 bases and the V segment lost 2 bases, leaving 4 bases of the junction unmatched.

V and J are TRBV6-1 and TRBJ2-7; the match to TRBD1 covers 9 bases. V dropped 1 base and J dropped 2; count of bases not matched to a gene: 3. This CDR3 contains 15 residues. The germline V gene has CDR1 MNHNS and CDR2 SASEGT. The CDR3 spells CASSEDTGGAYEQYF. In nucleotides, the CDR3 is TGTGCCAGCAGTGAAGACACAGGGGGCGCCTACGAGCAGTACTTC.

CDR3 DNA: TGTGCCAGCAGCTCACTGGACAGGACTATCCAAGAGACCCAGTACTTC. Its protein product is CASSSLDRTIQETQYF. J is TRBJ2-5 and V is TRBV7-9; TRBD1 might be the D (7 bases). This CDR3 comprises 16 residues. The germline V and J ends were trimmed by 4 bases and 1 base, with 16 bases remaining between them. Germline CDR1 and CDR2: SEHNR and FQNEAQ (reference sequence).

The chain is built from TRBV30 and TRBJ2-7, with 10 bases matching TRBD1. The CDR3 is 13 residues long. Losses at the gene ends were 2 bases for V and 4 bases for J; bases not matched to a gene: 2. Germline CDR1 is GTSNPN and CDR2 is SVGIG (reference sequence). The CDR3 is CAWSRGQGYEQYF. The CDR3 DNA follows: TGTGCCTGGAGTAGGGGACAGGGGTACGAGCAGTACTTC.

This sequence joins TRBV18 and TRBJ2-6; D is unclear. V was clipped by 2 bases and J by 7 bases, with 15 bases between them. This CDR3 has 16 amino acids. Germline lookup yields CDR1 KGHSH and CDR2 LQKENI. As DNA, the CDR3 is TGTGCCAGCTCACCAGGATTAACAGACGGTGCCAACGTCCTGACTTTC. It yields the protein CASSPGLTDGANVLTF.

The chain links TRBV4-3 to TRBJ1-2; 8 nucleotides agree with TRBD1. Germline loops: CDR1 LGHNA, CDR2 YSLEER. The ends lost 10 bases at V and 6 bases at J; junction bases unmatched: 7. The CDR3 contains 12 residues. CDR3: CANPQGEDGYTF. CDR3 bases: TGCGCCAACCCACAGGGGGAAGATGGCTACACCTTC.

V is TRBV10-3 and J is TRBJ2-7; D remains unclear. Trimming removed 0 bases from V and 1 base from J, with 16 bases in between. The V gene's germline CDR1 is ENHRY and CDR2 SYGVKD. The CDR3 covers 17 residues. The CDR3 loop is CAISESKAGWSSYEQYF. The CDR3 region has the DNA TGTGCCATCAGTGAGTCGAAGGCAGGCTGGTCATCCTACGAGCAGTACTTC.

The chain recombines TRBV15 with TRBJ1-1; 9 positions match TRBD1. Losses at the gene ends were 3 bases for V and 5 bases for J; bases not matched to a gene: 10. The germline gives CDR1 LNHNV, CDR2 YYDKDF (reference sequence). The CDR3 length is 16 residues. CDR3 nucleotide sequence: TGTGCCACCAGCAGGGGGATACAGGGGGCGGGGACTGAAGCTTTCTTT. It yields the protein CATSRGIQGAGTEAFF.

The V call is TRBV10-3, the J call TRBJ2-3, with 7 bases matching TRBD2. The CDR3 runs 14 residues. V lost 7 bases, J lost 1 base, and 5 bases stayed unmatched. Germline values: CDR1 ENHRY, CDR2 SYGVKD. This CDR3 reads CAIKRTRGTDTQYF. CDR3 DNA sequence: TGTGCCATCAAACGGACTAGGGGCACAGATACGCAGTATTTT.

The chain carries TRBV5-4 and TRBJ1-2; a possible D gene is TRBD1 (6 bases). The V gene's germline CDR1 is SGHNT and CDR2 YYREEE (reference sequence). V lost 4 bases and J 1 base, leaving 14 bases between the germline ends. The CDR3 sequence is 15 residues long. CDR3 in amino acids: CASSVQNRDNYGYTF. CDR3 nucleotide sequence: TGTGCCAGCAGCGTTCAAAACAGGGATAACTATGGCTACACCTTC.

This chain links TRBV4-1 with TRBJ2-2; 9 bases align to TRBD1. The germline V gene has CDR1 MGHRA and CDR2 YSYEKL. CDR3 length: 17 residues. V lost 5 bases, J lost 3 bases, and 10 bases stayed unmatched. The DNA of the CDR3 is TGCGCCAGCAGCGAAAATACAGGGGGCTTTGACACCGGGGAGCTGTTTTTT. Residues: CASSENTGGFDTGELFF.

The V call is TRBV7-2, the J call TRBJ2-7; 10 bases line up with TRBD2. The germline gives CDR1 SGHTA, CDR2 FQGNSA. The trim removed 7 bases at V and 2 bases at J, leaving 8 bases unmatched. This CDR3 comprises 15 residues. The CDR3 here is CASNPSGRATYEQYF. In DNA, the CDR3 is TGTGCCAGCAATCCCAGCGGGAGGGCAACCTACGAGCAGTACTTC.

This chain links TRBV7-9 with TRBJ2-5, with D hard to call. CDR1 and CDR2 (germline): SEHNR, FQNEAQ (reference sequence). The CDR3 totals 16 residues. Trimming pared 5 bases from V and 3 bases from J, leaving 19 bases between. CDR3 region: CASSLPTLAAEETQYF. The CDR3 bases are TGTGCCAGCAGCCTTCCGACTTTGGCAGCAGAAGAGACCCAGTACTTC.

The chain joins TRBV7-9 to TRBJ1-3, with D tentatively TRBD1 (6 bases). Germline V gives CDR1 SEHNR, CDR2 FQNEAQ (reference sequence). V was trimmed by 4 bases and J by 0 bases, leaving 13 bases between them. This CDR3 contains 16 residues. The DNA for the CDR3 is TGTGCCAGCAGCTGGGGGGGGCCTGGCTCTGGAAACACCATATATTTT. It translates to CASSWGGPGSGNTIYF.